These 24 T cell receptor beta chains originate from one sample sequenced in a study of T cells in Graves' hyperthyroidism and ophthalmopathy (dated by TCRdb to between 2018 and 2021). Library preparation employed multiplex PCR. The sample was run on an Illumina HiSeq 2000. The TCR beta CDR3 regions were amplified from RNA transcripts. For the first round of RT-PCR on the TCR CDR3, the HTBI primer set was used together with the Qiagen OneStep RT-PCR kit. TCRdb reran the public reads through fastp at Q25 and MiXCR, keeping productive beta chains. Rows matching on CDR3 protein sequence are summarized as one entry with the most common DNA and genes. Within this sample are a few hundred thousand distinct CDR3 sequences, with 15% to 18% of them counted one time only. The ten largest clonotypes hold roughly 6.6% of the sample. The sample was blood. The receptor source for this set is a woman between 25 and 40 years old with Graves' hyperthyroidism.

There are a few counts of this clonotype. The CDR3 bases are TGTGCCAGCAATTCTAACAGGGGAGGCAATCAGCCCCAGCATTTT. Its protein is CASNSNRGGNQPQHF. V gene TRBV6-1 combines with J gene TRBJ1-5; TRBD1 agrees at 7 bases. The germline V gene encodes CDR1 MNHNS and CDR2 SASEGT. V was pared by 7 bases and J by 2 bases, with 8 bases of the junction left unmatched. CDR3 length equals 15 residues.

In this sample, this clonotype turned up a few times. The chain employs TRBV20-1 and TRBJ2-7, with D tentatively TRBD1 or TRBD2 (5 bases each). The CDR3 covers 13 residues. With 4 bases removed from V and 3 bases from J, the gap between germline ends came to 13 bases. CDR1 and CDR2 (germline): DFQATT, SNEGSKA (reference sequence). The CDR3 here is CSAMGRTFYEQYF. The CDR3 DNA reads as TGCAGTGCTATGGGACGGACGTTCTACGAGCAGTACTTC.

The V call is TRBV4-2, the J call TRBJ1-2; a possible D gene is TRBD1 (5 bases). Germline CDR1 and CDR2: LGHNA and YNFKEQ. The CDR3 length is 15 residues. V was trimmed by 0 bases and J by 4 bases, leaving 12 bases between them. CDR3 DNA: TGTGCCAGCAGCCAAGATTCTAGGGGTGCCTATGGCTACACCTTC. Translated, it gives CASSQDSRGAYGYTF.

This clonotype appeared a few times. The chain links TRBV10-3 to TRBJ2-2, with D uncertain. The CDR3 spans 14 residues. Trimming removed 2 bases at V and 6 bases at J, with 10 bases between. The germline V gene has CDR1 ENHRY and CDR2 SYGVKD. CDR3 bases: TGTGCCATCAGTGAGATCACAAGCCCCGGGGAGCTGTTTTTT. It specifies CAISEITSPGELFF.

This clonotype was found once. The chain carries TRBV5-4 and TRBJ2-7, with 7 bases fitting TRBD1. Germline trimming cut 3 bases from V and 5 bases from J; bases unmatched to any gene: 11. Germline-derived CDR1 and CDR2 are SGHNT and YYREEE (reference sequence). There are 15 residues in the CDR3. CDR3 nucleotides: TGTGCCAGCAGCTCAGGCGACAGGGTAGCCAACGAGCAGTACTTC. Its protein product is CASSSGDRVANEQYF.

In this sample, this clonotype turned up many times. The chain has TRBV18 and TRBJ1-1; D is uncertain. Germline CDR1 KGHSH, CDR2 LQKENI. Trimming removed 6 bases at V and 1 base at J, with 6 bases between. The CDR3 consists of 12 residues. The CDR3 nucleotides read TGTGCCAGCTCTGCAGGGAACACTGAAGCTTTCTTT. Protein sequence: CASSAGNTEAFF.

The chain employs TRBV5-6 and TRBJ2-7; perhaps TRBD1 as D (6 bases). V gave up 1 base and J gave up 4 bases, with 15 bases separating them. In germline, CDR1 is SGHDT, CDR2 YYEEEE. The CDR3 spans 15 residues. This CDR3 reads CASSLYSGRGYEQYF. DNA of the CDR3: TGTGCCAGCAGCTTGTACAGTGGCAGGGGTTACGAGCAGTACTTC. Drawing the rest from reference TRBV5-6 and TRBJ2-7, the complete variable domain is DAGVTQSPTHLIKTRGQQVTLRCSPKSGHDTVSWYQQALGQGPQFIFQYYEEEERQRGNFPDRFSGHQFPNYSSELNVNALLLGDSALYLCASSLYSGRGYEQYFGPGTRLTVT.

In this sample, this clonotype turned up many times. The V gene is TRBV7-2, the J gene TRBJ2-4, with 10 bases matching TRBD2. From germline, CDR1 is SGHTA and CDR2 FQGNSA. CDR3 size: 16 residues. V shed 0 bases, J shed 7 bases, and the junction held 6 bases outside the gene matches. The CDR3 DNA sequence: TGTGCCAGCAGCTTAGCCCGAAGCGGGAGGGCGAACATTCAGTACTTC. It yields the protein CASSLARSGRANIQYF.

This clonotype showed up many times. V and J are TRBV6-2 or TRBV6-3 and TRBJ2-1; 10 bases map to TRBD2. J lost 4 bases, V lost 6 bases, and 6 bases had no gene match. The CDR3 extends over 15 amino acids. Germline V CDR1 and CDR2: MNHEY, SVGEGT. The CDR3: CASRWLAGVYNEQFF. The DNA of the CDR3 is TGTGCCAGCAGGTGGCTAGCGGGAGTTTACAATGAGCAGTTCTTC.

This clonotype was found many times. V is TRBV10-3 and J is TRBJ2-1; 13 positions match TRBD2. After removal of 5 bases from V and 6 bases from J, the junction contained 7 bases not matched to a gene. The CDR3 spans 16 residues. CDR1 ENHRY and CDR2 SYGVKD come from the germline V gene. CDR3 sequence: CAISLGTSGTGNEQFF. In nucleotides, the CDR3 is TGTGCCATCAGTCTTGGGACTAGCGGGACTGGCAATGAGCAGTTCTTC.

This rearrangement joins TRBV5-5 to TRBJ2-1; TRBD2 agrees at 13 bases. The CDR3 is 16 residues long. The trim removed 4 bases at V and 7 bases at J, leaving 8 bases unmatched. From germline, CDR1 is SGHKS and CDR2 YYEKEE (reference sequence). CDR3 nucleotide sequence: TGTGCCAGCAGCCCGAGGGGGACTAGCGGGATGAATGAGCAGTTCTTC. This codes for CASSPRGTSGMNEQFF.

The sample holds many counts of this clonotype. CDR3 in amino acids: CASSRALTGPNEQFF. Here the CDR3 DNA reads TGTGCCAGCAGCCGTGCTCTGACAGGGCCTAATGAGCAGTTCTTC. The chain uses TRBV7-2 and TRBJ2-1; 7 bases agree with TRBD1. Per the germline V gene, CDR1 is SGHTA and CDR2 is FQGNSA. The CDR3 runs 15 residues. J was trimmed by 7 bases and V by 5 bases; bases with no gene match: 11.

This clonotype was recorded a few times. J is TRBJ2-5 and V is TRBV27, with 9 bases that match TRBD1. Germline V lookup: CDR1 MNHEY, CDR2 SMNVEV (reference sequence). There are 16 residues in the CDR3. Germline trimming cut 5 bases from V and 4 bases from J; bases unmatched to any gene: 11. Here the CDR3 DNA reads TGTGCCAGCAGTGCCGGACAGGGGTTGGCGGGAGAGACCCAGTACTTC. Encoded protein: CASSAGQGLAGETQYF.

This clonotype came up a few times. The genes are TRBV10-3 and TRBJ2-3; 12 bases match TRBD2. In germline, CDR1 is ENHRY, CDR2 SYGVKD. This CDR3 contains 16 residues. V lost 3 bases, J lost 6 bases, and 7 bases stayed unmatched. CDR3 amino acids: CAISESLAGGGDTQYF. The CDR3 DNA sequence: TGTGCCATCAGTGAAAGCCTAGCGGGAGGGGGTGATACGCAGTATTTT.

V gene TRBV3-1 combines with J gene TRBJ2-1; D uncertain. V was trimmed by 1 base and J by 7 bases, leaving 17 bases between them. The germline V gene has CDR1 LGHDT and CDR2 YNNKEL (reference sequence). This CDR3 has 16 residues. DNA for the CDR3: TGTGCCAGCAGCCAAGGGGTGGCGGCTGCTGAGAATGAGCAGTTCTTC. It yields the protein CASSQGVAAAENEQFF.

This clonotype was found many times. The chain is built from TRBV7-9 and TRBJ2-1; D perhaps matches TRBD2 (6 bases). V lost 2 bases and J lost 8, with 19 bases in between. Germline V CDR1 and CDR2: SEHNR, FQNEAQ (reference sequence). This CDR3 contains 16 residues. The CDR3 coding sequence is TGTGCCAGCAGCTTACTTTCCGGGGGAGTATGGGATGAGCAGTTCTTC. This sequence encodes CASSLLSGGVWDEQFF.

A note on this clonotype: Mismatch with germline at one junction end may stem from a read error. V and J are TRBV13 and TRBJ2-3; D is ambiguous. The CDR3 is made up of 12 amino acids. From germline, CDR1 is PRHDT and CDR2 FYEKMQ (reference sequence). CDR3 loop: CASSLGFRGQYF. CDR3 bases: TGTGCCAGCAGCCTAGGGTTCCGAGGGCAGTATTTT.

In regard to this clonotype: One base away lies a much larger clone, so this may be a sequencing read error. The chain joins TRBV2 to TRBJ2-2; D gene uncertain. The germline gives CDR1 SNHLY, CDR2 FYNNEI. CDR3 length: 14 residues. The CDR3, as DNA: TGTGCCAGAAGTGAAGCAAGAGCCACCGGGGAGCTGTTTTTT. This translates into CARSEARATGELFF.

This clonotype was counted at least ten times. The chain carries TRBV5-5 and TRBJ2-7; 8 nucleotides line up with TRBD1. Germline V gives CDR1 SGHKS, CDR2 YYEKEE (reference sequence). Trimming at V came to 1 base and at J to 2 bases, leaving 5 bases not matched to a gene. The length of the CDR3 is 15 residues. CDR3 bases: TGTGCCAGCAGCTTGTCGGGACAGGCCGCCTACGAGCAGTACTTC. Residues: CASSLSGQAAYEQYF.

This clonotype has a count of ten or more. The V call is TRBV7-2, the J call TRBJ2-1; D ambiguous. Germline CDR1 reads SGHTA; CDR2 reads FQGNSA. CDR3 length: 12 amino acids. V was cut by 1 base and J by 10 bases, with 8 bases left in between. CDR3 residues: CASSLDWEEQFF. CDR3 in DNA: TGTGCCAGCAGCTTAGATTGGGAAGAGCAGTTCTTC.

This clonotype was observed many times. CDR3 sequence: CASSLVANTGELFF. CDR3 DNA sequence: TGTGCCAGCAGCTTAGTAGCGAACACCGGGGAGCTGTTTTTT. The genes are TRBV7-2 and TRBJ2-2, with D unresolved. Trimming cost V 1 base and J 0 bases, with 3 bases left between them. In germline, CDR1 is SGHTA, CDR2 FQGNSA. The CDR3 totals 14 residues.

This clonotype came up many times. V usage is TRBV30 and J usage is TRBJ2-3, with D perhaps TRBD2 (5 bases). The V end lost 3 bases, the J end lost 1 base, and 8 bases lay between the germline ends. The CDR3 contains 13 residues. Germline CDR1 GTSNPN, CDR2 SVGIG (reference sequence). The CDR3: CAWSNGGTDTQYF. CDR3 bases: TGTGCCTGGAGCAACGGGGGCACAGATACGCAGTATTTT. Together with reference TRBV30 and TRBJ2-3, the CDR3 gives the full variable domain: SQTIHQWPATLVQPVGSPLSLECTVEGTSNPNLYWYRQAAGRGLQLLFYSVGIGQISSEVPQNLSASRPQDRQFILSSKKLLLSDSGFYLCAWSNGGTDTQYFGPGTRLTVL.

This clonotype was found a few times. This chain connects TRBV10-3 to TRBJ1-5, with 7 bases aligning to TRBD1. The V gene end was trimmed by 9 bases and the J gene end by 7 bases; junction bases not matched to a gene: 9. CDR3 length: 13 residues. The germline CDR1 and CDR2 sequences are ENHRY and SYGVKD. The CDR3 region is CAIRQGPGQPQHF. The CDR3 nucleotides read TGTGCCATAAGACAGGGCCCAGGGCAGCCCCAGCATTTT.

This clonotype was detected a few times. The chain carries TRBV7-9 and TRBJ1-3; TRBD1 might be the D (6 bases). Trimming cost V 5 bases and J 0 bases, with 11 bases left between them. Germline lookup yields CDR1 SEHNR and CDR2 FQNEAQ (reference sequence). The CDR3 consists of 15 residues. CDR3: CASSVGGVSGNTIYF. In DNA form, the CDR3 reads TGTGCCAGCAGCGTTGGGGGCGTCTCTGGAAACACCATATATTTT.